This T cell receptor beta chain came from a study of blood T cell repertoires in COVID-19. Study at large: The cDNA or gDNA used as material had been derived from T cells, B-cell-depleted T cells, or PBMCs.

This CDR3 has 11 residues. The participants were between about 18 and 90 years old and came from some 23 US areas. Participants' own reports of clinical history determined their cohort assignment. Measured with immunoSEQ multiplex PCR; TCRdb has only the in-frame clones, and not every one. The sample consists of hundreds of thousands of clones, about 91% of them appearing once. The source is a woman younger than 35 who had recovered from COVID-19. V and J are TRBV21-1 and TRBJ1-3; no DNA check was done on the table's D call, TRBD1. TRBV21-1 is described as a pseudogene. The sequencing input was PBMCs or T cells enriched from blood (not recorded which). Here the CDR3 reads CATHCGNTIYF. The CDR3 bases are TGTGCCACCCATTGTGGAAACACCATATATTTT.